Here is one T cell receptor beta chain with its context. One Seattle source followed patients from active infection through their disease course. The source of the sample is a study of blood T cell repertoires in COVID-19. On the study more broadly: Specimens from acute and convalescent COVID-19 originated in the United States, Italy and Spain.

Authors' processing steps: Reference gene primers were amplified, and this amplification served to estimate nucleated cell counts. Measured with immunoSEQ multiplex PCR; TCRdb has only the in-frame clones, and not every one. The V and J calls and clone size are taken from that table; D and trimming were inferred from the DNA. The sample shows tens of thousands of clones, 87% of them seen only once. The sequenced material came from peripheral blood. This sequence was found in an elderly woman with COVID-19, enrolled during active disease.

As DNA, the CDR3 is TGTGCCAGTGGGGGGGGTAATCAGCCCCAGCATTTT. Residues: CASGGGNQPQHF. This chain joins TRBV19 and TRBJ1-5; maybe TRBD1 (5 bases). The CDR3 totals 12 residues. From germline, CDR1 is LNHDA and CDR2 SQIVND (reference sequence). Trimming stripped 8 bases from V and 4 bases from J, with 9 bases between. The whole variable domain, remainder taken from reference TRBV19 and TRBJ1-5, is DGGITQSPKYLFRKEGQNVTLSCEQNLNHDAMYWYRQDPGQGLRLIYYSQIVNDFQKGDIAEGYSVSREKKESFPLTVTSAQKNPTAFYLCASGGGNQPQHFGDGTRLSIL.